One TCR beta chain is described in this entry. Its antigen remains unidentified. Germline V gene data show CDR1 as SGHRS and CDR2 as YFSETQ. The CDR3 runs to 16 residues. Deletions cut 3 bases from V and 2 bases from J, with 16 bases between. This entry is derived from a study of T-cell reconstitution after alpha-beta-depleted transplantation in children. Study-wide results and limits: Where some patients showed high TCRbeta diversity at day 60, it came from recipient T cells and thymic progenitors that had survived. Newly generated T cells supplied most T-cell counts and diversity one year post-transplant. Expanded graft clones, several hundred of them, were reportedly the source of alpha-beta T cells about two months after transplant.

The TCRbeta library incorporated unique molecular identifiers. TCRdb independently ran MiXCR on the PCR reads; one entry per CDR3 protein. The data contain nearly 350,000 distinct CDR3 sequences, 16% of them singletons. Material: PBMCs, mostly from graft donor cells, obtained 360 days after TCRalphabeta/CD19-depleted stem cell transplant. The sequence was obtained from a male patient under 10 years old who had a stem cell transplant for acute lymphoblastic leukemia, so the T cells may come from the graft donor. The chain links TRBV5-1 to TRBJ2-3; maybe TRBD1 (6 bases). CDR3 DNA: TGCGCCAGCAGCTGGATAGGGGGTGGGAACACAGATACGCAGTATTTT. As protein: CASSWIGGGNTDTQYF.